The subject of this entry is one T cell receptor (beta chain). Its antigen is as yet unknown. V was cut by 0 bases and J by 1 base, with 12 bases left in between. This CDR3 region has 16 residues. Germline values: CDR1 SEHNR, CDR2 FQNEAQ (reference sequence). The data belong to a study of CD8 T cells in ankylosing spondylitis. Study results and limitations: Disease-associated clones were reportedly significantly overrepresented in matched ankylosing spondylitis synovial fluid. Typical of ankylosing spondylitis blood, it appeared, was a TCR beta motif of roughly eight highly homologous variants.

Quantitative 5'-RACE with molecular barcodes produced the TCR beta libraries. TCRdb ran MiXCR on the 5' RACE reads and lists one entry per CDR3 protein. The profile shows a few hundred thousand distinct CDR3 sequences, 20% to 25% of them singletons. Sequencing was performed on blood, either unsorted or a sorted T cell fraction (not recorded which). The V gene is TRBV7-9, the J gene TRBJ1-1; no clear D gene. The receptor was derived from a male donor with ankylosing spondylitis or in good health (not recorded which). In DNA form, the CDR3 reads TGTGCCAGCAGCTTAGCATCTGGACTCGAGAACACTGAAGCTTTCTTT. Translation gives CASSLASGLENTEAFF. The full variable domain, completed using reference TRBV7-9 and TRBJ1-1, is DTGVSQNPRHKITKRGQNVTFRCDPISEHNRLYWYRQTLGQGPEFLTYFQNEAQLEKSRLLSDRFSAERPKGSFSTLEIQRTEQGDSAMYLCASSLASGLENTEAFFGQGTRLTVV.